This paragraph reports one T cell receptor (beta chain). Its matching antigen is unknown. These data belong to a study of T cell responses to AZD1222 COVID-19 vaccine. Overall study findings and caveats: It was only 6 or 7 AZD1222 recipients who were seropositive at baseline. Targets within unmutated variant regions were reportedly found for nearly half of spike-specific TCRs. Most donors were white British, females outnumbered males, and clonal diversity was possibly underestimated. Repertoire sampling was restricted to post-peak T cell response timepoints.

The CDR3 contains 15 residues. Germline values: CDR1 SGHTA, CDR2 FQGTGA. Trimming left V 2 bases short and J 4 bases short, with 12 bases between. The assay was immunoSEQ multiplex PCR, and TCRdb's table has in-frame clones only and misses some. Here the sample spans about 150,000 clones, more than 90% being singletons. This sequence was found in an adult in good health. The chain has TRBV7-3 and TRBJ2-1; D might be TRBD2 (6 bases). The sample here was peripheral blood, taken on day 0 of AZD1222 vaccination. In nucleotides, the CDR3 is TGTGCCAGCAGCTTAGGAGCGGGCCCTTACAATGAGCAGTTCTTC. This gives the protein CASSLGAGPYNEQFF.